The clone carrying this T cell receptor (beta chain) appeared a few times. Its antigen remains unidentified. Sequencing libraries made from TCR beta cDNA carried unique molecular identifiers. T cells, about 0.9 to 11 million of them, yielded approximately 530,000 cDNA molecules. TCRdb processed the PCR reads anew with MiXCR; each CDR3 protein has one entry. Altogether 350,000 to 500,000 distinct CDR3 sequences are present, approximately 38% being singletons, with the ten largest covering about 7.6%. This entry belongs to a study of post-analysis software for immune sequencing data. The CDR3 is 13 residues long. Germline V gene data show CDR1 as DFQATT and CDR2 as SNEGSKA (reference sequence). V was clipped by 6 bases and J by 8 bases, with 19 bases between them. Study conclusions and caveats: Patients had higher frequencies than controls of a few TRBV segments, including TRBV5-6, TRBV5-1 and TRBV20-1. Controls' normalized Chao1 diversity significantly exceeded that of multiple sclerosis patients.

The receptor was isolated from a girl aged 2-10 years with multiple sclerosis. The rearrangement joins TRBV20-1 to TRBJ1-1; no clear D. The specimen was blood. For the CDR3, the DNA is TGCAGTGCCCCTTGGGCAGGCCTATCAGAAGCTTTCTTT. Its translation: CSAPWAGLSEAFF.